The 10 T cell receptor beta chains below all came from one sample that was sequenced in a study of regulatory T cells in long-lasting Graves disease. Libraries of TCR beta came from iRepertoire HTBI primers plus Arm-PCR of CDR3 regions. One entry per CDR3 protein, called by TCRdb with MiXCR from the multiplex PCR reads. The data contain about 440,000 distinct CDR3 sequences, about 17% of them singletons. As to time point: newly diagnosed GD, antithyroid drugs for less than 3 months. PBMC RNA was the source of the TCR library. The same sample was also used in a study of T cells in Graves' hyperthyroidism and ophthalmopathy.

This sample comprised peripheral blood mononuclear cells (PBMCs), obtained at new diagnosis, from a patient treated with antithyroid drugs. The receptors were sampled from a woman between 18 and 30 years old with Graves disease.

In this sample, this clonotype turned up many times. V is TRBV28 and J is TRBJ2-2; 9 bases agree with TRBD2. J lost 2 bases, V lost 6 bases, and 4 bases had no gene match. The germline gives CDR1 MDHEN, CDR2 SYDVKM. There are 15 residues in the CDR3. In DNA form, the CDR3 reads TGTGCCAGCAGCTTAGCGGGAGTTAACACCGGGGAGCTGTTTTTT. Amino acids: CASSLAGVNTGELFF.

As regards this clonotype: This sequence may be a read error, since a much larger clone differs from it by one base. This chain connects TRBV6-4 to TRBJ2-7; 7 bases align to TRBD1. Unmatched junction bases numbered 8, after V lost 6 bases and J lost 3 bases. The CDR3 runs to 14 residues. CDR1 MRHNA and CDR2 SNTAGT come from the germline V gene. Here the CDR3 DNA reads TGTGCCAGCAGACCCGGGACAGCCTACTACGAGCAGTACTTC. This translates into CASRPGTAYYEQYF.

This clonotype was counted a few times. This chain joins TRBV6-1 and TRBJ2-7; 10 bases fit TRBD2. Looked up from germline, CDR1 is MNHNS and CDR2 is SASEGT. The CDR3 is 15 residues long. J lost 6 bases, V lost 6 bases, and 11 bases had no gene match. CDR3 protein: CASRESGRAYREQYF. CDR3 DNA sequence: TGTGCCAGCAGGGAAAGCGGGAGGGCTTATCGCGAGCAGTACTTC.

The chain employs TRBV7-2 and TRBJ2-1; the D gene is possibly TRBD2 (5 bases). The germline CDR1 and CDR2 sequences are SGHTA and FQGNSA. The CDR3 has 16 residues. Trimming removed 6 bases at V and 4 bases at J, with 19 bases between. CDR3 sequence reads: CASSWETSGWYNEQFF. In DNA form, the CDR3 reads TGTGCCAGCAGTTGGGAGACCTCTGGGTGGTACAATGAGCAGTTCTTC. The full variable domain, with the rest looked up from reference TRBV7-2 and TRBJ2-1, is GAGVSQSPSNKVTEKGKDVELRCDPISGHTALYWYRQSLGQGLEFLIYFQGNSAPDKSGLPSDRFSAERTGGSVSTLTIQRTQQEDSAVYLCASSWETSGWYNEQFFGPGTRLTVL.

CDR3: CSARDPGRRDGTDTQYF. CDR3 DNA: TGCAGTGCTAGAGACCCTGGGCGGAGGGACGGCACAGATACGCAGTATTTT. This rearrangement joins TRBV20-1 to TRBJ2-3; D may be TRBD2 (6 bases). The ends were cut back, 0 bases at V and 1 base at J, with 17 bases in the middle. This CDR3 has 17 amino acids. CDR1 and CDR2 from the germline V gene are DFQATT and SNEGSKA (reference sequence).

At least ten counts were recorded for this clonotype. The chain joins TRBV15 to TRBJ2-7; TRBD2 matches at 9 bases. The CDR3 contains 15 residues. The ends lost 0 bases at V and 1 base at J; junction bases unmatched: 1. The germline V gene has CDR1 LNHNV and CDR2 YYDKDF (reference sequence). The CDR3 is CATSRETSGSYEQYF. For the CDR3, the DNA is TGTGCCACCAGCAGAGAGACTAGCGGATCCTACGAGCAGTACTTC. Full variable domain (rest looked up from reference TRBV15 and TRBJ2-7): DAMVIQNPRYQVTQFGKPVTLSCSQTLNHNVMYWYQQKSSQAPKLLFHYYDKDFNNEADTPDNFQSRRPNTSFCFLDIRSPGLGDTAMYLCATSRETSGSYEQYFGPGTRLTVT.

The chain couples TRBV7-2 to TRBJ1-3; D ambiguous. V lost 1 base, J lost 3 bases, and 13 bases lay in between. Germline values: CDR1 SGHTA, CDR2 FQGNSA. There are 16 residues in the CDR3. For the CDR3, the DNA is TGTGCCAGCAGCTTAGTCGGGCGGGGTTATGGAAACACCATATATTTT. Residues: CASSLVGRGYGNTIYF.

This clonotype was seen at least ten times. This chain uses TRBV7-3 with TRBJ2-1; D is unresolved. Trimming stripped 6 bases from V and 2 bases from J, with 8 bases between. This CDR3 contains 13 residues. Germline-derived CDR1 and CDR2 are SGHTA and FQGTGA. CDR3: CASSSSAYNEQFF. The CDR3 DNA reads as TGTGCCAGCAGTTCCAGCGCCTACAATGAGCAGTTCTTC. Full variable domain (rest looked up from reference TRBV7-3 and TRBJ2-1): GAGVSQTPSNKVTEKGKYVELRCDPISGHTALYWYRQSLGQGPEFLIYFQGTGAADDSGLPNDRFFAVRPEGSVSTLKIQRTERGDSAVYLCASSSSAYNEQFFGPGTRLTVL.

This clonotype was observed at least ten times. The gene calls are TRBV2 and TRBJ2-1; tentative D call: TRBD2 (7 bases). The CDR3 length is 16 residues. Between the trimmed V and J ends, which lost 5 bases and 8 bases, there was a span of 22 bases. Germline loops: CDR1 SNHLY, CDR2 FYNNEI. CDR3 bases: TGTGCCAGCAGTCCGTGGGGGGGCCTCGGTGGGGATGAGCAGTTCTTC. This gives the protein CASSPWGGLGGDEQFF.

The J gene is TRBJ2-4, the V gene TRBV28, with 9 bases that match TRBD1. Losses at the gene ends were 5 bases for V and 1 base for J; bases not matched to a gene: 9. Germline V gives CDR1 MDHEN, CDR2 SYDVKM. This CDR3 has 17 amino acids. The CDR3 region has the DNA TGTGCCAGCAGTCCTTTTTCGACAGGGGGTGCCAAAAACATTCAGTACTTC. Its protein product is CASSPFSTGGAKNIQYF.